Presented here are 25 T cell receptor beta chains from one specimen sequenced in a study of blood T cell repertoires in COVID-19. The data were produced by immunoSEQ multiplex PCR, yet TCRdb's version contains in-frame clones alone and is incomplete. This sample has 250,000 to 300,000 clones, with approximately 89% found just once. The sample taken for sequencing was PBMCs or T cells enriched from blood (not recorded which). All receptors come from a woman between 55 and 75 years old who had recovered from COVID-19.

V is TRBV6-5 and J is TRBJ2-1; TRBD2 aligns across 10 bases. CDR1 is MNHEY and CDR2 is SVGAGI in the germline V gene. This CDR3 is built from 16 residues. With V trimmed by 0 bases and J by 7 bases, 6 bases remained unmatched. The CDR3 spells CASSYSGPSGRNEQFF. The CDR3 DNA is TGTGCCAGCAGTTACTCCGGCCCTAGCGGGAGAAATGAGCAGTTCTTC.

The rearrangement joins TRBV6-5 to TRBJ1-4, with 7 bases identical to TRBD1. The CDR3 totals 15 residues. J was trimmed by 6 bases and V by 7 bases; bases with no gene match: 11. The V gene's germline CDR1 is MNHEY and CDR2 SVGAGI. The CDR3 protein is CASIKDSRGDEKLFF. The CDR3 DNA sequence: TGTGCCAGCATTAAGGACAGCAGGGGGGATGAAAAACTGTTTTTT.

This chain joins TRBV18 and TRBJ2-7, with 7 bases aligning to TRBD1. The CDR3 runs to 13 residues. Germline CDR1 KGHSH, CDR2 LQKENI. Losses at the gene ends were 3 bases for V and 2 bases for J; bases not matched to a gene: 1. This chain's CDR3 is CASSPDRTYEQYF. The CDR3 DNA reads TGTGCCAGCTCACCGGACAGGACCTACGAGCAGTACTTC.

CDR3 sequence reads: CASSPQLAGALEQYF. CDR3 in DNA: TGTGCCAGCAGCCCTCAACTAGCGGGGGCCCTCGAGCAGTACTTC. The chain combines TRBV3-1 (or the pseudogene TRBV3-2) with TRBJ2-7; TRBD2 matches at 11 bases. CDR3 size: 15 residues. V lost 4 bases, J lost 6 bases, and 8 bases stayed unmatched. Per the germline V gene, CDR1 is LGHDT and CDR2 is YNNKEL (reference sequence).

This chain connects TRBV6-6 to TRBJ2-7; 8 bases line up with TRBD1. The CDR3 sequence is 12 residues long. V shed 2 bases and J 9 bases; nucleotides not matched to a gene: 3. Germline V CDR1 and CDR2: MNHNY, SVGAGI (reference sequence). CDR3 nucleotide sequence: TGTGCCAGCAGTTACGCAGGGGGCGGGCAGTACTTC. Translated: CASSYAGGGQYF.

This chain connects TRBV5-1 to TRBJ2-5; D unresolved. V gave up 1 base and J gave up 4 bases, with 2 bases separating them. Per the germline V gene, CDR1 is SGHRS and CDR2 is YFSETQ. The CDR3 length is 11 residues. CDR3 amino acids: CASSLLETQYF. CDR3 nucleotide sequence: TGCGCCAGCAGCTTGCTAGAGACCCAGTACTTC.

The chain is built from TRBV28 and TRBJ1-1; TRBD1 agrees at 9 bases. V shed 6 bases and J 8 bases; nucleotides not matched to a gene: 7. There are 13 residues in the CDR3. The germline V gene has CDR1 MDHEN and CDR2 SYDVKM. The CDR3 spells CASRPTGGAEAFF. The CDR3 DNA is TGTGCCAGCAGACCAACAGGGGGCGCAGAAGCTTTCTTT.

This chain joins TRBV15 and TRBJ2-1, with TRBD2 matching over 14 bases. Germline V gene sequence: CDR1 LNHNV, CDR2 YYDKDF (reference sequence). Trimming removed 5 bases from V and 2 bases from J; junction bases left unmatched: 2. The CDR3 extends over 16 amino acids. CDR3 in amino acids: CATSPGLAGAYNEQFF. In DNA, the CDR3 is TGTGCCACCAGCCCGGGACTAGCGGGAGCCTACAATGAGCAGTTCTTC.

V is TRBV28 and J is TRBJ2-5; 9 bases align to TRBD2. In germline, CDR1 is MDHEN, CDR2 SYDVKM. This CDR3 comprises 17 residues. V lost 8 bases and J lost 3; bases outside the gene matches: 16. The CDR3 here is CASALGGASGIKETQYF. CDR3 coding DNA: TGTGCCAGCGCCCTCGGGGGGGCTAGCGGGATCAAAGAGACCCAGTACTTC. The full variable domain, rest sourced from reference TRBV28 and TRBJ2-5, is DVKVTQSSRYLVKRTGEKVFLECVQDMDHENMFWYRQDPGLGLRLIYFSYDVKMKEKGDIPEGYSVSREKKERFSLILESASTNQTSMYLCASALGGASGIKETQYFGPGTRLLVL.

This chain links TRBV10-3 with TRBJ2-2; 8 bases fit TRBD2. This CDR3 comprises 16 residues. The V segment lost 0 bases and the J segment 0 bases; nucleotides outside the gene matches: 0. Germline V gives CDR1 ENHRY, CDR2 SYGVKD. CDR3 sequence (DNA): TGTGCCATCAGTGAGTCACTAGCGGCGAACACCGGGGAGCTGTTTTTT. It codes for CAISESLAANTGELFF.

This sequence joins TRBV2 and TRBJ1-2; D possibly corresponds to TRBD1 (5 bases). The CDR3 extends over 13 amino acids. V was clipped by 2 bases and J by 8 bases, with 12 bases between them. Germline CDR1 SNHLY, CDR2 FYNNEI. In DNA, the CDR3 is TGTGCCAGCAGTGAATGGCAGGGTTGGGGCTACACCTTC. As protein: CASSEWQGWGYTF.

The chain has TRBV29-1 and TRBJ1-2, with D perhaps matching TRBD1 (6 bases). The V end lost 4 bases, the J end lost 6 bases, and 12 bases lay between the germline ends. CDR3 length equals 12 residues. The germline gives CDR1 SQVTM, CDR2 ANQGSEA. The chain's CDR3 is CSVGQAGDGYTF. CDR3 in DNA: TGCAGCGTTGGACAGGCTGGGGATGGCTACACCTTC.

The chain is built from TRBV6-5 and TRBJ2-2; a weak D match, TRBD2 (5 bases). The CDR3 loop spans 14 amino acids. Between the trimmed V and J ends, which lost 8 bases and 7 bases, there was a span of 17 bases. Germline assignment: CDR1 MNHEY and CDR2 SVGAGI. Written as DNA, the CDR3 is TGTGCCAGCGCCGTCGGGGTTATCCGCGGGGAGCTGTTTTTT. It encodes CASAVGVIRGELFF.

For the CDR3, the DNA is TGCGCCAGCGAACCGGGACAGGGGGCAAAGACCGGGGAGCTGTTTTTT. This sequence encodes CASEPGQGAKTGELFF. The chain links TRBV10-1 to TRBJ2-2, with TRBD1 matching 12 bases. Germline trimming cut 8 bases from V and 5 bases from J; bases unmatched to any gene: 9. CDR1 WNHNN and CDR2 SYGVQD come from the germline V gene (reference sequence). The CDR3 contains 16 residues.

V and J are TRBV6-5 and TRBJ2-5; 7 bases line up with TRBD1. The CDR3 totals 13 residues. With 6 bases clipped from V and 5 bases from J, the junction kept 6 bases outside the gene matches. The V gene's germline CDR1 is MNHEY and CDR2 SVGAGI. The CDR3 DNA is TGTGCCAGCAGACCCGGACAGGAGGAGACCCAGTACTTC. Its protein is CASRPGQEETQYF.

The chain links TRBV6-5 to TRBJ2-7, with 8 bases that match TRBD2. The germline CDR1 and CDR2 sequences are MNHEY and SVGAGI. Unmatched junction bases numbered 3, after V lost 8 bases and J lost 0 bases. CDR3 size: 13 residues. The CDR3 protein is CASALAGSYEQYF. The CDR3 DNA follows: TGTGCCAGCGCTCTAGCGGGCTCCTACGAGCAGTACTTC.

The chain links TRBV19 to TRBJ1-2, with 7 bases aligning to TRBD1. CDR3 size: 13 residues. V trimming: 6 bases; J trimming: 8 bases; junction bases outside the gene matches: 9. Germline values: CDR1 LNHDA, CDR2 SQIVND (reference sequence). The CDR3 protein is CASSLPDRDGYTF. DNA of the CDR3: TGTGCCAGTAGCTTACCCGACAGGGACGGCTACACCTTC.

The chain couples TRBV11-2 to TRBJ1-4; D gene unclear. The germline CDR1 and CDR2 sequences are SGHAT and FQNNGV. V dropped 1 base and J dropped 0 bases, with 6 bases sitting between them. CDR3 length: 15 amino acids. The CDR3 region is CASSLAQATNEKLFF. CDR3 coding DNA: TGTGCCAGCAGCTTAGCCCAGGCAACTAATGAAAAACTGTTTTTT.

The rearrangement joins TRBV7-2 to TRBJ2-2, with D possibly being TRBD2 (5 bases). Trimming stripped 4 bases from V and 4 bases from J, with 13 bases between. This CDR3 comprises 15 residues. CDR1 is SGHTA, CDR2 FQGNSA, per germline. The CDR3 spells CASSSTGYTTGELFF. The CDR3 bases are TGTGCCAGCAGCTCTACGGGGTACACCACCGGGGAGCTGTTTTTT. Full variable domain (rest looked up from reference TRBV7-2 and TRBJ2-2): GAGVSQSPSNKVTEKGKDVELRCDPISGHTALYWYRQSLGQGLEFLIYFQGNSAPDKSGLPSDRFSAERTGGSVSTLTIQRTQQEDSAVYLCASSSTGYTTGELFFGEGSRLTVL.

The chain joins TRBV28 to TRBJ1-4; 9 bases match TRBD1. This CDR3 has 15 residues. Germline CDR1 reads MDHEN; CDR2 reads SYDVKM. Unmatched junction bases numbered 12, after V lost 6 bases and J lost 10 bases. CDR3 loop: CASRKNRDRAAKLFF. The CDR3 DNA follows: TGTGCCAGCAGAAAAAACCGGGACAGGGCGGCAAAACTGTTTTTT.

The rearrangement uses TRBV7-9 and TRBJ2-2; no clear D. This CDR3 is built from 12 residues. The germline gives CDR1 SEHNR, CDR2 FQNEAQ (reference sequence). The V end was cut by 5 bases, the J end by 4 bases, with 5 bases between. The CDR3 bases are TGTGCCAGCAGCCCGAGCACCGGGGAGCTGTTTTTT. Encoded protein: CASSPSTGELFF.

The chain employs TRBV24-1 and TRBJ1-1, with 7 nucleotides matching TRBD1. Germline CDR1 and CDR2: KGHDR and SFDVKD. J lost 12 bases, V lost 4 bases, and 10 bases had no gene match. The CDR3 is 13 amino acids. The CDR3 is CATSEMTGLGTFF. The CDR3 DNA reads as TGTGCCACCAGTGAAATGACAGGGTTAGGAACTTTCTTT.

The chain is built from TRBV5-1 and TRBJ2-1; 10 positions match TRBD2. CDR3 length: 15 residues. V was pared by 1 base and J by 7 bases, with 5 bases of the junction left unmatched. The germline CDR1 and CDR2 sequences are SGHRS and YFSETQ. The CDR3 sequence is CASSLTLAGENEQFF. The CDR3, as DNA: TGCGCCAGCAGCTTGACCCTAGCGGGGGAGAATGAGCAGTTCTTC.

The chain couples TRBV19 to TRBJ1-2; 8 bases are shared with TRBD1. Germline V gives CDR1 LNHDA, CDR2 SQIVND (reference sequence). Trimming at V came to 5 bases and at J to 8 bases, leaving 7 bases not matched to a gene. The length of the CDR3 is 13 residues. As DNA, the CDR3 is TGTGCCAGTAGTGACGGACAGGGAGACGGCTACACCTTC. Translating it yields CASSDGQGDGYTF. The variable domain in full, with the rest retrieved from reference TRBV19 and TRBJ1-2, is DGGITQSPKYLFRKEGQNVTLSCEQNLNHDAMYWYRQDPGQGLRLIYYSQIVNDFQKGDIAEGYSVSREKKESFPLTVTSAQKNPTAFYLCASSDGQGDGYTFGSGTRLTVV.

This clone came up a few times. J is TRBJ1-6 and V is TRBV7-8, with D possibly matching TRBD1 (6 bases). The CDR3 totals 13 residues. The V gene's germline CDR1 is SGHVS and CDR2 FQNEAQ. The V and J ends lost 4 bases and 7 bases respectively, with 8 bases between them. This CDR3 is CASSSRGNSPLHF. The CDR3 nucleotides are TGTGCCAGCAGCTCAAGGGGGAATTCACCCCTCCACTTT.